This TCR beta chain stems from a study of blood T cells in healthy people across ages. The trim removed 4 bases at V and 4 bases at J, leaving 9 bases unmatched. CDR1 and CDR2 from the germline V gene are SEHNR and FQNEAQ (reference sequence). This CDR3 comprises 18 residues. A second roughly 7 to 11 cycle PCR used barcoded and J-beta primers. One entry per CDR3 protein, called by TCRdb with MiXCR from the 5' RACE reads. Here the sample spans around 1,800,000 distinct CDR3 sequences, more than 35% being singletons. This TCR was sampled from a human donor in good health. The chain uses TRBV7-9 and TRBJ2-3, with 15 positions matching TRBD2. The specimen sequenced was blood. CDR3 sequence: CASSWRTSGGAVSDTQYF. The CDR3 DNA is TGTGCCAGCAGCTGGAGGACTAGCGGGGGGGCCGTATCAGATACGCAGTATTTT.